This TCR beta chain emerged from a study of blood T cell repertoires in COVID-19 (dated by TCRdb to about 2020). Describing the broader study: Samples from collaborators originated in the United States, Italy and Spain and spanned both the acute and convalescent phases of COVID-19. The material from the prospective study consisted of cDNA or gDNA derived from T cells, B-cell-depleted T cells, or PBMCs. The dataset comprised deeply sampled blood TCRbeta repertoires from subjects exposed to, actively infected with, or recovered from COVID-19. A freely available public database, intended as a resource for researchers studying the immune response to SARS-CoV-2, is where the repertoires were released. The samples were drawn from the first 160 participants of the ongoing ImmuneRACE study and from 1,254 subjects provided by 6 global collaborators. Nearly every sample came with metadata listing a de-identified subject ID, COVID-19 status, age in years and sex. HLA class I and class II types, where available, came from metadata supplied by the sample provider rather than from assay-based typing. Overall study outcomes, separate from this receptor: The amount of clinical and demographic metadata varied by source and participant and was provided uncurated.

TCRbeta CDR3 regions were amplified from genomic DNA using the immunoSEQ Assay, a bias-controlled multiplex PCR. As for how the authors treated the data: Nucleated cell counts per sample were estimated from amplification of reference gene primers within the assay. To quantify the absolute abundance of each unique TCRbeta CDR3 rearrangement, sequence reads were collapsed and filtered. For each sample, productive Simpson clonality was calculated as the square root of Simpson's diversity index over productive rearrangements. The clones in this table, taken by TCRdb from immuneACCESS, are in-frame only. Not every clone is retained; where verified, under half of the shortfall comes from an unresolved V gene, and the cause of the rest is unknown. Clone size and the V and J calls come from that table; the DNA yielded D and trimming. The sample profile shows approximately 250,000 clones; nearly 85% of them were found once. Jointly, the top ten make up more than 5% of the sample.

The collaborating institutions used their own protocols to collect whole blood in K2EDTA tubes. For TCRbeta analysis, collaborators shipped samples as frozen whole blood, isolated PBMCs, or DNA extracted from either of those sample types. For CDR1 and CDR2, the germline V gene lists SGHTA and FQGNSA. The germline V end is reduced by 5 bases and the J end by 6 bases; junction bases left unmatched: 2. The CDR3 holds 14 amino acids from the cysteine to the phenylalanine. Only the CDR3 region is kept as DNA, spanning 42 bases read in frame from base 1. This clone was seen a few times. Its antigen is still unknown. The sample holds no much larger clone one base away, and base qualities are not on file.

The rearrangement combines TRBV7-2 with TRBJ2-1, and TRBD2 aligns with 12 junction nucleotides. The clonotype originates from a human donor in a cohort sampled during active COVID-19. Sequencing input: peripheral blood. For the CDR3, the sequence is CASSEGLAGNEQFF. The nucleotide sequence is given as TGTGCCAGCAGCGAGGGACTAGCGGGCAATGAGCAGTTCTTC. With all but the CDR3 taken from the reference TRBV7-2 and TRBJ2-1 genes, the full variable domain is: GAGVSQSPSNKVTEKGKDVELRCDPISGHTALYWYRQSLGQGLEFLIYFQGNSAPDKSGLPSDRFSAERTGGSVSTLTIQRTQQEDSAVYLCASSEGLAGNEQFFGPGTRLTVL.